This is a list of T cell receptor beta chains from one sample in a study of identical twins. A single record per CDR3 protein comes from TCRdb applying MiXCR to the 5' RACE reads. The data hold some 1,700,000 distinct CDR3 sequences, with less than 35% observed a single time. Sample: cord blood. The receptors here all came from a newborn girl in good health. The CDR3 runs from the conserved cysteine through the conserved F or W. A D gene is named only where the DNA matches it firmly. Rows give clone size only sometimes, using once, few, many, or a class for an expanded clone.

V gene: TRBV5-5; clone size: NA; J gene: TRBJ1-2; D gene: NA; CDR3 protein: CASSFANRRYGYTF; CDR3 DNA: TGTGCCAGCAGCTTCGCGAACAGGCGCTATGGCTACACCTTC
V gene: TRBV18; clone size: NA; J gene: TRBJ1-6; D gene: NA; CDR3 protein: CASSDTGPWNSPLHF; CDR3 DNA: TGTGCCAGCTCAGACACTGGGCCGTGGAATTCACCCCTCCACTTT
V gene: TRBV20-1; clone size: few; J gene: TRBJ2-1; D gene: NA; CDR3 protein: CSARDPRVHFNEQFF; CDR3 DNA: TGCAGTGCTAGAGATCCTCGAGTCCACTTCAATGAGCAGTTCTTC
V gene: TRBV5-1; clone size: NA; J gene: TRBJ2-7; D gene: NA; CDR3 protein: CASSLVWGPNYEQYF; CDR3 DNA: TGCGCCAGCAGCTTGGTGTGGGGGCCCAACTACGAGCAGTACTTC
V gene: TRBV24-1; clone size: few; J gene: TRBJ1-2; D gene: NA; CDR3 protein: CATSDWTVHGYTF; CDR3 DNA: TGTGCCACCAGTGATTGGACCGTGCATGGCTACACCTTC
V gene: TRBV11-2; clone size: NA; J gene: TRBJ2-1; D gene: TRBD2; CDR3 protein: CASSLEPRGTSAQFF; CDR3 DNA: TGTGCCAGCAGCTTAGAACCGCGCGGGACTAGCGCGCAGTTCTTC
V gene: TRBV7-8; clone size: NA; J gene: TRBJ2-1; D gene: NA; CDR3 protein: CASSLALYSESHNEQFF; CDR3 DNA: TGTGCCAGCAGCTTAGCGCTGTACAGTGAGTCCCACAATGAGCAGTTCTTC
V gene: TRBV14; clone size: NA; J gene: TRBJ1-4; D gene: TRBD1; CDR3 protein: CASSRIGTVNEKLFF; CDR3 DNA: TGTGCCAGCAGCCGGATTGGGACAGTCAATGAAAAACTGTTTTTT
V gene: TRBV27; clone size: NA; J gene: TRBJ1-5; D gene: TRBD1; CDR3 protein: CASSPFTGGARQPQHF; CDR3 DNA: TGTGCCAGCAGTCCATTCACAGGGGGCGCAAGGCAGCCCCAGCATTTT
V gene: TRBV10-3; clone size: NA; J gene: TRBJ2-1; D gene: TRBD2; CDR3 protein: CAISGLGLENEQFF; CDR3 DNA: TGTGCCATCAGTGGGCTGGGACTAGAGAATGAGCAGTTCTTC